Following are 18 T cell receptor beta chains from one sample sequenced in a study of cytotoxic CD8 clonotypes in ibrutinib-treated CLL. Libraries were prepared by immunoSEQ multiplex PCR; TCRdb keeps only in-frame clonotypes and omits some of them. The profile shows tens of thousands of clones, around three fifths of them singletons. Material: PBMCs, obtained after 12 months of ibrutinib treatment. The receptor source for this set is a human donor with chronic lymphocytic leukemia.

The V gene is TRBV5-1, the J gene TRBJ2-7; 11 positions match TRBD1. CDR3 length equals 16 residues. Germline values: CDR1 SGHRS, CDR2 YFSETQ. Unmatched junction bases numbered 5, after V lost 0 bases and J lost 3 bases. This CDR3 reads CASSLVGQGGDYEQYF. CDR3 nucleotides: TGCGCCAGCAGCTTGGTGGGACAGGGGGGTGACTACGAGCAGTACTTC. The whole variable domain, filled in from reference TRBV5-1 and TRBJ2-7, reads KAGVTQTPRYLIKTRGQQVTLSCSPISGHRSVSWYQQTPGQGLQFLFEYFSETQRNKGNFPGRFSGRQFSNSRSEMNVSTLELGDSALYLCASSLVGQGGDYEQYFGPGTRLTVT.

A note on this clone: This specimen includes other DNA sequences encoding the same CDR3. The J gene is TRBJ1-5, the V gene TRBV28; perhaps TRBD1 as D (5 bases). This CDR3 region has 14 residues. V dropped 6 bases and J dropped 7 bases, with 16 bases sitting between them. Germline V gene lookup returns CDR1 MDHEN and CDR2 SYDVKM. CDR3 loop: CASRGSGGNQPQHF. For the CDR3, the DNA is TGTGCCAGCAGAGGGTCGGGGGGGAACCAGCCCCAGCATTTT.

This clone has a handful of counts. The genes are TRBV25-1 and TRBJ1-1; the match to TRBD1 covers 7 bases. Germline CDR1 MGHDK, CDR2 SYGVNS. After removal of 3 bases from V and 3 bases from J, the junction contained 7 bases not matched to a gene. The CDR3 totals 15 residues. This CDR3 is CASSDLGTVHTEAFF. CDR3 in DNA: TGTGCCAGCAGTGATTTAGGGACAGTACACACTGAAGCTTTCTTT. The whole variable domain, filled in from reference TRBV25-1 and TRBJ1-1, reads EADIYQTPRYLVIGTGKKITLECSQTMGHDKMYWYQQDPGMELHLIHYSYGVNSTEKGDLSSESTVSRIRTEHFPLTLESARPSHTSQYLCASSDLGTVHTEAFFGQGTRLTVV.

The chain couples TRBV25-1 to TRBJ2-7; the D gene is possibly TRBD2 (6 bases). The CDR3 totals 13 residues. V dropped 6 bases and J dropped 0 bases, with 9 bases sitting between them. Per germline, CDR1 MGHDK and CDR2 SYGVNS. This chain's CDR3 is CASRRGSSYEQYF. CDR3 sequence (DNA): TGTGCCAGCAGGCGGGGTAGCTCCTACGAGCAGTACTTC.

This clone was observed many times. The chain is built from TRBV7-8 and TRBJ2-7; 11 bases are shared with TRBD2. The germline gives CDR1 SGHVS, CDR2 FQNEAQ. The CDR3 is made up of 16 amino acids. After removal of 1 base from V and 6 bases from J, the junction contained 8 bases not matched to a gene. The chain's CDR3 is CASSLVTSGSSGEQYF. The CDR3 coding sequence is TGTGCCAGCAGCTTAGTCACTAGCGGGAGTTCAGGCGAGCAGTACTTC.

The chain uses TRBV7-2 and TRBJ2-5; perhaps TRBD2 as D (6 bases). Trimming took 8 bases from V and 5 from J, leaving 12 bases between them. The CDR3 covers 12 residues. Germline V gene lookup returns CDR1 SGHTA and CDR2 FQGNSA. The CDR3 loop reads CASSWGVETQYF. Written as DNA, the CDR3 is TGTGCCAGCTCCTGGGGGGTTGAGACCCAGTACTTC.

This clone occurred many times. V is TRBV7-9 and J is TRBJ1-1, with 10 bases fitting TRBD1. The CDR3 covers 15 residues. J lost 8 bases, V lost 1 base, and 7 bases had no gene match. Per the germline V gene, CDR1 is SEHNR and CDR2 is FQNEAQ (reference sequence). Here the CDR3 reads CASSLVGTGAREAFF. CDR3 nucleotides: TGTGCCAGCAGCTTAGTCGGGACAGGGGCTAGAGAAGCTTTCTTT.

The chain employs TRBV29-1 and TRBJ2-1; maybe TRBD2 (6 bases). Germline assignment: CDR1 SQVTM and CDR2 ANQGSEA. This CDR3 region has 12 residues. With 6 bases removed from V and 7 bases from J, the gap between germline ends came to 13 bases. CDR3 sequence (DNA): TGCAGCGTCCGGTCCGCGGGGAATGAGCAGTTCTTC. It is translated as CSVRSAGNEQFF.

The V and J genes are TRBV5-6 and TRBJ2-2, with D uncertain. The V gene's germline CDR1 is SGHDT and CDR2 YYEEEE. CDR3 length: 12 amino acids. V lost 2 bases and J lost 8, with 7 bases in between. CDR3: CASSFYSGELFF. The CDR3 DNA reads as TGTGCCAGCAGCTTTTATTCGGGGGAGCTGTTTTTT.

The chain combines TRBV7-8 with TRBJ2-1, with a weak D call TRBD2 (5 bases). The CDR3 consists of 15 residues. The germline V gene has CDR1 SGHVS and CDR2 FQNEAQ. The germline V and J ends were trimmed by 0 bases and 4 bases, with 10 bases remaining between them. In DNA, the CDR3 is TGTGCCAGCAGCTTAGCGGGAGTGTCGTACAATGAGCAGTTCTTC. Translation gives CASSLAGVSYNEQFF.

This chain connects TRBV27 to TRBJ2-7, with D perhaps TRBD1 (6 bases). Trimming took 2 bases from V and 2 from J, leaving 7 bases between them. Germline loops: CDR1 MNHEY, CDR2 SMNVEV (reference sequence). This CDR3 comprises 13 residues. The CDR3 is CASSLGQTYEQYF. In nucleotides, the CDR3 is TGTGCCAGCAGTTTAGGACAGACCTACGAGCAGTACTTC.

This clone was recorded a few times. The gene calls are TRBV4-1 and TRBJ1-6; 10 bases are shared with TRBD1. The CDR3 has 20 residues. Germline V lookup: CDR1 MGHRA, CDR2 YSYEKL. V lost 0 bases to trimming and J lost 3 bases; unmatched junction nucleotides: 11. The CDR3 loop reads CASSQEGRTGGYVYNSPLHF. The DNA of the CDR3 is TGCGCCAGCAGCCAAGAAGGGCGGACAGGGGGGTACGTCTATAATTCACCCCTCCACTTT.

V usage is TRBV7-2 and J usage is TRBJ1-3; tentatively, D is TRBD1 (6 bases). This CDR3 contains 13 residues. Germline CDR1 reads SGHTA; CDR2 reads FQGNSA. V was clipped by 2 bases and J by 8 bases, with 10 bases between them. In nucleotides, the CDR3 is TGTGCCAGCAGCTTACCGACAGGTCACACCATATATTTT. Residues: CASSLPTGHTIYF.

This chain uses TRBV5-1 with TRBJ2-1; 8 nucleotides align to TRBD1. CDR3 length: 17 amino acids. CDR1 is SGHRS and CDR2 is YFSETQ in the germline V gene. The junction had 14 bases not matched to a gene; V was cut back by 1 base and J by 8 bases. CDR3 bases: TGCGCCAGCAGCTTGTACCCCTCGGGACAGGATTCAGATGAGCAGTTCTTC. Protein: CASSLYPSGQDSDEQFF.

This clone was seen only a few times. The V and J genes are TRBV27 and TRBJ1-6; a weak D match, TRBD1 (5 bases). With 0 bases removed from V and 9 bases from J, the gap between germline ends came to 21 bases. CDR1 and CDR2 from the germline V gene are MNHEY and SMNVEV (reference sequence). This CDR3 region has 18 residues. CDR3 sequence reads: CASSLSAGNVRVGSPLHF. CDR3 in DNA: TGTGCCAGCAGTTTATCCGCAGGGAACGTACGAGTGGGTTCACCCCTCCACTTT.

This chain connects TRBV27 to TRBJ2-1; D is perhaps TRBD2 (6 bases). This CDR3 has 17 residues. Germline V CDR1 and CDR2: MNHEY, SMNVEV (reference sequence). Trimming took 6 bases from V and 1 from J, leaving 19 bases between them. The CDR3 loop reads CASSGLGTSGSYNEQFF. The CDR3 DNA follows: TGTGCCAGCAGCGGTCTAGGGACGAGCGGGTCCTACAATGAGCAGTTCTTC.

This clone was counted a few times. This chain links TRBV14 with TRBJ2-7; D gene unclear. The CDR3 length is 12 residues. The V end lost 1 base, the J end lost 3 bases, and 4 bases lay between the germline ends. Germline V lookup: CDR1 SGHDN, CDR2 FVKESK. CDR3 in amino acids: CASSQALYEQYV. CDR3 DNA sequence: TGTGCCAGCAGCCAAGCGCTCTACGAGCAGTACGTC.

This chain uses TRBV29-1 with TRBJ1-1; D ambiguous. The CDR3 has 13 amino acids. Deletions cut 4 bases from V and 0 bases from J, with 9 bases between. The germline CDR1 and CDR2 sequences are SQVTM and ANQGSEA. In DNA, the CDR3 is TGCAGCGTTGGGGCGGGGTTGAACACTGAAGCTTTCTTT. Its translation: CSVGAGLNTEAFF.